This TCR beta chain is drawn from a study of blood T cell repertoires in COVID-19. Study-wide background: Acute and convalescent COVID-19 specimens originated in the United States, Italy and Spain. T cells, B-cell-depleted T cells, or PBMCs provided the cDNA or gDNA that served as material.

Original handling: Reference gene primer amplification gave estimated nucleated cell counts. Data came from immunoSEQ multiplex PCR; TCRdb stores just in-frame clones and leaves some out. The V and J calls and the clone size are those of that table, but D and trimming were determined from the DNA. The top ten clones hold around 6.3% of a sample with around 170,000 clones, 80% of them seen once. V was shortened by 2 bases and J by 0 bases, with 7 bases between the two germline ends. CDR3 length: 14 residues. Per germline, CDR1 SNHLY and CDR2 FYNNEI. The origin of this receptor is a man aged 65 to 79 with active or convalescent COVID-19. The sequenced material came from peripheral blood. The chain has TRBV2 and TRBJ1-2; D not resolved. The CDR3 reads CASSELSTNYGYTF. The CDR3 coding sequence is TGTGCCAGCAGTGAATTATCTACTAACTATGGCTACACCTTC.